This T cell receptor beta chain was documented in a study of blood T cell repertoires in COVID-19. Study summary: Acute and convalescent COVID-19 specimens originated in the United States, Italy and Spain. PBMCs, B-cell-depleted T cells, or T cells provided the cDNA or gDNA that made up the material.

The CDR3 spans 18 residues. Trimming at V came to 1 base and at J to 2 bases, leaving 10 bases not matched to a gene. Germline CDR1 is SGHTA and CDR2 is FQGNSA. This clone was seen only once. In the source study's methods: From reference gene primer amplification, estimates of nucleated cell counts were derived. Assay used: immunoSEQ multiplex PCR; TCRdb lists only in-frame clones, some missing. V and J calls plus clone size are reproduced from that table; the DNA served to infer D and trimming. The sample has over 65,000 clones, 80% seen once; the top ten hold about 12%. This clonotype was sampled from a woman aged 40 to 50 with active or convalescent COVID-19. Sequenced: peripheral blood. V usage is TRBV7-2 and J usage is TRBJ2-4, with TRBD2 identical over 8 bases. CDR3 bases: TGTGCCAGCAGCTTAGATTACGGGACTAGTTATACCAAAAACATTCAGTACTTC. It encodes CASSLDYGTSYTKNIQYF.